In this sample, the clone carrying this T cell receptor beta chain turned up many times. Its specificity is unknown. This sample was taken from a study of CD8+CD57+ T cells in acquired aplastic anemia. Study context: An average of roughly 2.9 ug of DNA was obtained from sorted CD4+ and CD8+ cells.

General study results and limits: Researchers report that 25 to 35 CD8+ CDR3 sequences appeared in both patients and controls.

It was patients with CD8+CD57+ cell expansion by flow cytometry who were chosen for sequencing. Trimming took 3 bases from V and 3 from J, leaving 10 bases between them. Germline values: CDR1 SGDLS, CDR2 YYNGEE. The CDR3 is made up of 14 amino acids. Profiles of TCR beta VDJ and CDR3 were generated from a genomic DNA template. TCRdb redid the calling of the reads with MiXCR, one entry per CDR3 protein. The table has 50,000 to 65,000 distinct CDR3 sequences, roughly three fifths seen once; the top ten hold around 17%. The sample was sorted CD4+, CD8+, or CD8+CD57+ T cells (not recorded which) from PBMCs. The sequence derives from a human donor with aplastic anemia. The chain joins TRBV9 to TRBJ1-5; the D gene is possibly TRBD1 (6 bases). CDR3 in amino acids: CASSGRGHNQPQHF. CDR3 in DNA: TGTGCCAGCAGCGGACGGGGACACAATCAGCCCCAGCATTTT. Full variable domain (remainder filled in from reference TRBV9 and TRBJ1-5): DSGVTQTPKHLITATGQRVTLRCSPRSGDLSVYWYQQSLDQGLQFLIQYYNGEERAKGNILERFSAQQFPDLHSELNLSSLELGDSALYFCASSGRGHNQPQHFGDGTRLSIL.